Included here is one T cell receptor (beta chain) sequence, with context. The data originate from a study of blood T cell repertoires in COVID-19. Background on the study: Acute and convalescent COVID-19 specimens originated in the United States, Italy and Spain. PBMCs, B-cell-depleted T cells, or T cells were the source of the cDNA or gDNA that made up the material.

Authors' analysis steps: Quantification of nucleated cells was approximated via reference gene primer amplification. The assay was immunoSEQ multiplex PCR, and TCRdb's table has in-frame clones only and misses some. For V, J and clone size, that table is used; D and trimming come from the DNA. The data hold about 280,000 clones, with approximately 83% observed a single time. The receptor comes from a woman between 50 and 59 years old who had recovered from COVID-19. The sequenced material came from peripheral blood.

CDR3 in DNA: TGTGCCAGCAGCGATATTTACGGTGGCTACACCTTC. It encodes CASSDIYGGYTF. V is TRBV6-5 and J is TRBJ1-2; no clear D gene. V lost 6 bases and J lost 7, with 12 bases in between. The germline V gene has CDR1 MNHEY and CDR2 SVGAGI. This CDR3 comprises 12 residues.